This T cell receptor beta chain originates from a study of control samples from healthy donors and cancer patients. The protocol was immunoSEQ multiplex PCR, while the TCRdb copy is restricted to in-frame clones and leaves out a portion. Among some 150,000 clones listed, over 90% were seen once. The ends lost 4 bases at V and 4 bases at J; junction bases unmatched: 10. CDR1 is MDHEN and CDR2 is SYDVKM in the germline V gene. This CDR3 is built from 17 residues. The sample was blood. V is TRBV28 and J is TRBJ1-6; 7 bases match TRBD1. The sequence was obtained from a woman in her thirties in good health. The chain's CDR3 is CASSSQPTGAYNSPLHF. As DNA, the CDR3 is TGTGCCAGCAGTTCCCAGCCCACAGGGGCGTATAATTCACCCCTCCACTTT.